This T cell receptor beta chain was sequenced during a study of cytomegalovirus exposure and HLA in healthy donors. Overall study results and limits: The study recorded fewer than 200 TCR beta chains that were cytomegalovirus-associated. Cytomegalovirus status, reportedly, was diagnosed with high specificity and sensitivity by the classifier.

This CDR3 is built from 16 residues. CDR1 and CDR2 (germline): LGHNA, YSLEER. Trimming stripped 7 bases from V and 5 bases from J, with 20 bases between. Amplification used 60 Vbeta primers and 13 Jbeta primers. TCRdb's table, derived via immunoSEQ multiplex PCR, lists solely in-frame clones and lacks some. The data hold tens of thousands of clones, with 84% observed a single time. As for this clone: Its target is not known.

The origin of this receptor is a woman between 18 and 29 years old in good health and CMV-seronegative. Sample: PBMCs. The rearrangement links TRBV4-3 to TRBJ2-2; the D gene is possibly TRBD2 (5 bases). This chain's CDR3 is CASTEGTGGRTGELFF. For the CDR3, the DNA is TGCGCCAGCACCGAAGGAACCGGCGGGCGGACCGGGGAGCTGTTTTTT.